This T cell receptor beta chain was sequenced for a study of blood T cell repertoires in COVID-19. The CDR3 is 15 residues long. J gave up 4 bases and V 3 bases, and 4 bases lay outside the gene matches. Germline loops: CDR1 LNHDA, CDR2 SQIVND (reference sequence). The repertoire was sequenced with immunoSEQ multiplex PCR; TCRdb's copy has only in-frame clones and lacks some. The table includes approximately 300,000 clones, roughly 91% detected once. V is TRBV19 and J is TRBJ2-1, with 9 bases lining up with TRBD2. Sequencing was carried out using peripheral blood. This TCR came from a man younger than 45 with acute or convalescent COVID-19. The CDR3 DNA is TGTGCCAGTAGTATGAAAGCGGGGGGTTACAATGAGCAGTTCTTC. Translated: CASSMKAGGYNEQFF.